A selection of T cell receptor beta chains follows, all from one sample in a study of cytotoxic CD8 clonotypes in ibrutinib-treated CLL. Sequencing used immunoSEQ multiplex PCR; TCRdb keeps in-frame clones, though not all of them. The sample gives about 140,000 clones, around 80% of which show up once; around 7.6% is in the top ten. The sequenced sample was PBMCs, obtained after 36 months of ibrutinib treatment. The receptors here all came from a human donor with chronic lymphocytic leukemia. The CDR3 runs from the conserved cysteine through the conserved F or W.

TRBV19	TRBJ1-4	CASSIDLGQREKLFF
TRBV6-5	TRBJ1-2	CASSYAGDNYGYTF
TRBV11-3	TRBJ2-7	CASSLSTAYEQYF
TRBV6-6	TRBJ1-3	CASSWGYGNTIYF
TRBV5-1	TRBJ1-1	CASSTGTVNTEAFF
TRBV9	TRBJ2-1	CASGRLAGNEQFF
TRBV28	TRBJ1-2	CASRHLMGEESYGYTF
TRBV9	TRBJ2-1	CASSVPGHPGNEQFF
TRBV27	TRBJ1-3	CASKTGSGNTIYF
TRBV19	TRBJ2-3	CASSMGGTDTQYF
TRBV7-3	TRBJ2-3	CASSIQGARSDTQYF
TRBV18	TRBJ2-3	CASSPIGSGLSSTDTQYF
TRBV29-1	TRBJ2-7	CSVEGPGLYEQYF
TRBV2	TRBJ1-1	CASRQGAGDTEAFF
TRBV9	TRBJ2-2	CASSLTRELFF
TRBV7-2	TRBJ2-3	CASSLRVDTQYF
TRBV30	TRBJ1-2	CAWSVSNWGGYTF
TRBV6-5	TRBJ1-2	CASRRTGTDSGYTF
TRBV19	TRBJ2-5	CASSGTLETQYF
TRBV5-1	TRBJ2-1	CASSSLAGGSDEQFF
TRBV15	TRBJ2-5	CATSRDPGTEETQYF
TRBV4-1	TRBJ1-1	CASSQVIGAFRTEAFF
TRBV4-2	TRBJ2-5	CASSQEPGWQETQYF
TRBV5-6	TRBJ2-3	CASSLTSGSTDTQYF
TRBV27	TRBJ2-3	CASTSSGVTDTQYF
TRBV19	TRBJ1-1	CASSQGYGATEAFF
TRBV7-9	TRBJ1-2	CASSPGRSYGYTF
TRBV6-4	TRBJ2-3	CASSSRGTTDTQYF
TRBV6-1	TRBJ1-3	CASSMGRISGNTIYF
TRBV18	TRBJ2-7	CASSPNNYEQYF
TRBV29-1	TRBJ1-4	CSGSTGTKEKLFF
TRBV28	TRBJ2-7	CASRTYSYEQYF
TRBV27	TRBJ2-7	CASSFRGNEQYF
TRBV10-2	TRBJ1-3	CASNGQGRSGNTIYF
TRBV6-6	TRBJ2-7	CASKGPIPDQYF
TRBV18	TRBJ2-5	CASSPVGGLGETQYF
TRBV19	TRBJ1-1	CASSRFKRNTEAFF
TRBV9	TRBJ2-7	CASSADTSYEQYF
TRBV29-1	TRBJ1-5	CSVEESYQPQHF
TRBV2	TRBJ1-1	CASSEQNTEAFF